The T cell receptor (beta chain) described here comes from a study of T-cell reconstitution after alpha-beta-depleted transplantation in children (dated by TCRdb to the mid-2010s). The study in broad terms: The study quantitatively tracked T-cell immune reconstitution after TCRalphabeta/CD19-depleted allogeneic hematopoietic cell transplantation in children using TCR repertoire profiling. Paper-wide results and their limitations: The apparently early recovery of alphabetaT-cell counts about two months after transplant reportedly depended on only several hundred rapidly expanded clones that came from non-depleted graft cells. The frequencies of hyperexpanded clones fell over the following months, and after one year, T-cell counts and TCRbeta diversity were mostly attributed to newly produced T cells. The high TCRbeta diversity at day 60 in some patients was ascribed to recipient T cells and intrathymic progenitors that had survived conditioning.

The protocol used for the library was PCR. This sample was sequenced with an Illumina HiSeq 2500. TCR libraries were prepared with molecular barcoding, using unique molecular identifiers to normalize TCRbeta repertoire quantification. The public sequencing data were trimmed at Q25 with fastp and processed into clonotypes with MiXCR by TCRdb, which kept only in-frame beta chains. Rows are unified per CDR3 protein, each entry keeping the most common DNA and genes. The sample includes 300,000 to 400,000 distinct CDR3 sequences, with 15% to 20% observed a single time. The ten largest clones add up to roughly 40% of the sample. This clonotype has just a few counts. The antigen this receptor binds is unknown. Base qualities are not at hand, and no much larger clone is one base apart. The germline ends are 15 bases apart after V is trimmed by 3 bases and J by 3 bases. The germline V gene supplies CDR1 ENHRY and CDR2 SYGVKD. The CDR3 runs 16 residues from the cysteine to the phenylalanine. Only the CDR3 DNA stays, 48 bases, in frame from base 1.

Interpreted using the paper, the treatment or condition label stands for: allogeneic hematopoietic cell transplantation with graft depleted of TCRalphabeta T cells and CD19 B cells. The children who served as transplant recipients had been given grafts of TCRalphabeta/CD19-depleted allogeneic hematopoietic cells. The sequenced sample was PBMCs, mostly from graft donor cells, obtained 360 days after TCRalphabeta/CD19-depleted stem cell transplant. Recombination linked TRBV10-3 to TRBJ2-1; matching of 6 bases hints at TRBD1 as the D gene. The clonotype comes from a male patient aged 2 to 9 who had a stem cell transplant for acute lymphoblastic leukemia, so the T cells may come from the graft donor. The CDR3 protein sequence reads: CAISEQGRRFYNEQFF. DNA sequence: TGTGCCATCAGTGAACAGGGTCGGCGGTTCTACAATGAGCAGTTCTTC.